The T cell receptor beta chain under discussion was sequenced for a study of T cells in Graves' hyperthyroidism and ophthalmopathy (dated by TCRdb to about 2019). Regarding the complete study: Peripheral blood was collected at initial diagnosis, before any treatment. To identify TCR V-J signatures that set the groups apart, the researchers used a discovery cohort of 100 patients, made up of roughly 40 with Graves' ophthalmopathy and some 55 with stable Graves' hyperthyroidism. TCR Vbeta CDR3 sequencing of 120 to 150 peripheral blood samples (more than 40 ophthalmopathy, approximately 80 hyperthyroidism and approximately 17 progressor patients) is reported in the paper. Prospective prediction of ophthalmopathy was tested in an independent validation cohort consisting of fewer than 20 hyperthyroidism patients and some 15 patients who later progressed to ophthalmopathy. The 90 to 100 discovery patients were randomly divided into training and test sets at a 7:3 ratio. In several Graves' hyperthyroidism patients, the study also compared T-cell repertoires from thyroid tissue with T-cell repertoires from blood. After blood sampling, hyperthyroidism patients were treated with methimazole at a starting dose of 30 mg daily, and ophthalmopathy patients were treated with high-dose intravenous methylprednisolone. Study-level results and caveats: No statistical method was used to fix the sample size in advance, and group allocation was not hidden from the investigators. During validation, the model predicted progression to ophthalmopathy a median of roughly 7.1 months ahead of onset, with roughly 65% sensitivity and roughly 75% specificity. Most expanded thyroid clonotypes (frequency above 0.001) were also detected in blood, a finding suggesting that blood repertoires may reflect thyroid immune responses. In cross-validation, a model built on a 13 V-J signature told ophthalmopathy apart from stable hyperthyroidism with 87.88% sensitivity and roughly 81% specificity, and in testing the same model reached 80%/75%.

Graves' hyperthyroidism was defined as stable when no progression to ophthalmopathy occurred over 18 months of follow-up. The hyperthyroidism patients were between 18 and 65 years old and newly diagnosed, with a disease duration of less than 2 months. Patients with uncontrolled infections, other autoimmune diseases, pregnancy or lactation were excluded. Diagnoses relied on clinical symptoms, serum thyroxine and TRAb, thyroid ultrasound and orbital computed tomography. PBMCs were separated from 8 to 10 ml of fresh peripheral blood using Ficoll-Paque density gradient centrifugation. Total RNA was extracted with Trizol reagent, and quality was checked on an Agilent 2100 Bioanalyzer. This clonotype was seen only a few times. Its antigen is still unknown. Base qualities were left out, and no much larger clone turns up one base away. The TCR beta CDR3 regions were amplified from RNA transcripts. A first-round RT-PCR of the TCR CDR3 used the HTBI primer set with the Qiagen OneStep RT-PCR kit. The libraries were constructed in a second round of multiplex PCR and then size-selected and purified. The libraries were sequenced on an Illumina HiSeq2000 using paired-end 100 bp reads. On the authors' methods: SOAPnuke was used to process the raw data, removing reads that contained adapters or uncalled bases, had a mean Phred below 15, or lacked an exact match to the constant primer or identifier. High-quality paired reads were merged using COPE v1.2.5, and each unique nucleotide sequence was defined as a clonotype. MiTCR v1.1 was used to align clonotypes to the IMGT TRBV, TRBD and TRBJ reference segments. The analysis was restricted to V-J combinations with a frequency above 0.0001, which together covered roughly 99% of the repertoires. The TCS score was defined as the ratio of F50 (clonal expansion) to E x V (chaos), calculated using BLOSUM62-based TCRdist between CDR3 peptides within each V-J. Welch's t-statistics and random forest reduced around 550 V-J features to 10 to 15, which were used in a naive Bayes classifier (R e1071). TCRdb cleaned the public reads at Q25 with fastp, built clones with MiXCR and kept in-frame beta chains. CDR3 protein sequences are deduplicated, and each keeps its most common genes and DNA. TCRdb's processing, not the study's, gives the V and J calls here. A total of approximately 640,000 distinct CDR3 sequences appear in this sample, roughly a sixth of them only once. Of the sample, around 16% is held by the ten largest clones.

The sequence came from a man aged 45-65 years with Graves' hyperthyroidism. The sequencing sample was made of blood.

The CDR3 has the sequence CASSLFLEGNQPQHF. The bases are TGTGCCAGCAGTTTATTCTTGGAGGGCAATCAGCCCCAGCATTTT. The chain is made from TRBV12-3 or TRBV12-4 and TRBJ1-5; the D gene cannot be resolved reliably. Trimming costs V 2 bases and J 2 bases, and their ends lie 10 bases apart. Inclusive of the bounding cysteine and phenylalanine, the CDR3 is 15 residues long. The entry retains the CDR3 DNA only, 45 bases that are in frame from base 1.